One sample yielded the 24 T cell receptor beta chains listed below, sequenced in a study of blood T cells in healthy people across ages. A second PCR, run for about 7 to 11 cycles, used a sample-barcoded 5' primer plus a J-beta primer mix. Via MiXCR, TCRdb re-called the 5' RACE reads, giving one row per CDR3 protein. The sample yields some 940,000 distinct CDR3 sequences, almost 30% seen once. The sample was also linked to a second study, of T cells of mothers and their children.

The sample comprised blood. The origin of the receptors is a woman aged 35 to 49 in good health.

Ten or more counts support this clonotype. The chain uses TRBV6-5 and TRBJ2-6, with D hard to call. V lost 6 bases and J 3 bases, leaving 12 bases between the germline ends. CDR1 is MNHEY, CDR2 SVGAGI, per germline. The CDR3 runs to 15 residues. CDR3 protein: CASSRDWVGANVLTF. In DNA form, the CDR3 reads TGTGCCAGCAGCCGCGACTGGGTTGGGGCCAACGTCCTGACTTTC.

Notes on this clonotype: At one of its ends the junction is not consistent with the germline gene, which may arise from a read error. The chain couples TRBV19 to TRBJ1-2; TRBD1 aligns across 9 bases. Germline CDR1 LNHDA, CDR2 SQIVND (reference sequence). The CDR3 is 15 residues long. In DNA form, the CDR3 reads TGTGCTAGTAGTCCAACAGGGGGCGCAGGTAATGGCTACACCTTC. The encoded protein is CASSPTGGAGNGYTF.

CDR3 nucleotides: TGTGCCACCAGTGACCCCATACGGGGTTGGAAGAGAGATACGCAGTATTTT. Translation: CATSDPIRGWKRDTQYF. The chain employs TRBV24-1 and TRBJ2-3, with D possibly matching TRBD2 (5 bases). Germline values: CDR1 KGHDR, CDR2 SFDVKD. Trimming cost V 4 bases and J 5 bases, with 21 bases left between them. The CDR3 covers 17 residues.

V is TRBV20-1 and J is TRBJ2-1; TRBD2 matches at 9 bases. There are 16 residues in the CDR3. Germline lookup yields CDR1 DFQATT and CDR2 SNEGSKA (reference sequence). J lost 1 base, V lost 2 bases, and 6 bases had no gene match. The CDR3 here is CSARSSAGGSYNEQFF. As DNA, the CDR3 is TGCAGTGCTAGATCGTCCGCGGGGGGGTCCTACAATGAGCAGTTCTTC.

The genes are TRBV5-5 and TRBJ2-1, with 7 bases aligning to TRBD2. The V gene's germline CDR1 is SGHKS and CDR2 YYEKEE (reference sequence). The CDR3 runs 14 residues. The J segment lost 0 bases and the V segment lost 4 bases, leaving 1 base of the junction unmatched. The CDR3 is CASSGDYSYNEQFF. The CDR3 coding sequence is TGTGCCAGCAGCGGGGACTACTCCTACAATGAGCAGTTCTTC.

V and J are TRBV6-4 and TRBJ2-5; D unclear. The CDR3 length is 17 residues. Trimming left V 0 bases short and J 11 bases short, with 25 bases between. The germline V gene encodes CDR1 MRHNA and CDR2 SNTAGT. The CDR3 here is CASSDSKGTLSVNEQYF. For the CDR3, the DNA is TGTGCCAGCAGTGACTCGAAAGGAACACTGTCAGTCAATGAGCAGTACTTC.

The rearrangement uses TRBV24-1 and TRBJ2-7; a possible D gene is TRBD1 (5 bases). Germline CDR1 is KGHDR and CDR2 is SFDVKD. The germline V and J ends were trimmed by 5 bases and 2 bases, with 12 bases remaining between them. This CDR3 region has 14 residues. The DNA for the CDR3 is TGTGCCACCAGTGCGGCGTGGGGCCCCTACGAGCAGTACTTC. This encodes CATSAAWGPYEQYF.

This clonotype came up many times. V and J are TRBV6-2 or TRBV6-3 and TRBJ1-2; no clear D. The germline V and J ends were trimmed by 0 bases and 5 bases, with 10 bases remaining between them. CDR3 length equals 14 residues. In germline, CDR1 is MNHEY, CDR2 SVGEGT. CDR3 in DNA: TGTGCCAGCAGTTACTCGATCAGTGGGTATGGCTACACCTTC. This sequence encodes CASSYSISGYGYTF.

This clonotype showed up many times. This chain joins TRBV10-3 and TRBJ2-7, with D maybe TRBD2 (6 bases). Looked up from germline, CDR1 is ENHRY and CDR2 is SYGVKD. V lost 10 bases to trimming and J lost 4 bases, with 14 bases between them. The CDR3 covers 12 residues. The CDR3: CATAGLSYEQYF. The CDR3 nucleotides read TGTGCCACCGCGGGGTTGTCGTACGAGCAGTACTTC.

This clonotype was seen only a few times. The rearrangement uses TRBV3-1 and TRBJ1-2; D is unclear. This CDR3 has 13 residues. CDR1 is LGHDT, CDR2 YNNKEL, per germline (reference sequence). Trimming cost V 2 bases and J 8 bases, with 12 bases left between them. This CDR3 reads CASSQSFGLGYTF. DNA of the CDR3: TGTGCCAGCAGCCAATCATTCGGCTTAGGCTACACCTTC. The full variable domain, rest sourced from reference TRBV3-1 and TRBJ1-2, is DTAVSQTPKYLVTQMGNDKSIKCEQNLGHDTMYWYKQDSKKFLKIMFSYNNKELIINETVPNRFSPKSPDKAHLNLHINSLELGDSAVYFCASSQSFGLGYTFGSGTRLTVV.

The chain is built from TRBV6-2 or TRBV6-3 and TRBJ1-1; tentative D call: TRBD1 (5 bases). This CDR3 has 12 residues. V shed 6 bases and J shed 7 bases, with 12 bases lying between them. Germline-derived CDR1 and CDR2 are MNHEY and SVGEGT. The CDR3 is CASSADTLEAFF. DNA for the CDR3: TGTGCCAGCAGCGCGGACACACTTGAAGCTTTCTTT.

The J gene is TRBJ2-2, the V gene TRBV19, with 8 bases aligning to TRBD2. The CDR3 runs 15 residues. Germline CDR1 is LNHDA and CDR2 is SQIVND (reference sequence). J gave up 5 bases and V 7 bases, and 9 bases lay outside the gene matches. The CDR3 loop reads CASTLRGALTGELFF. For the CDR3, the DNA is TGTGCCAGTACCCTGCGGGGGGCCCTGACCGGGGAGCTGTTTTTT.

In the case of this clonotype: The junction differs from germline at one of its ends, possibly a read error. The CDR3 protein is CAGSDNGETYEQYF. The CDR3 nucleotides read TGTGCCGGCAGCGACAATGGGGAAACCTACGAGCAGTACTTC. The rearrangement joins TRBV28 to TRBJ2-7, with D unresolved. From germline, CDR1 is MDHEN and CDR2 SYDVKM. The CDR3 length is 14 residues.

This clonotype was picked up many times. The chain recombines TRBV10-3 with TRBJ1-4; TRBD1 matches 12 bases. Germline V gene sequence: CDR1 ENHRY, CDR2 SYGVKD. The trim removed 6 bases at V and 6 bases at J, leaving 11 bases unmatched. The CDR3 has 17 residues. For the CDR3, the DNA is TGTGCCATCAGGCCGGGACAGGGGGCGAACAGGGATGAAAAACTGTTTTTT. It encodes CAIRPGQGANRDEKLFF.

This clonotype was counted ten times or more. This chain uses TRBV6-4 with TRBJ2-1, with 12 positions matching TRBD2. Germline V lookup: CDR1 MRHNA, CDR2 SNTAGT. After removal of 6 bases from V and 8 bases from J, the junction contained 8 bases not matched to a gene. The CDR3 spans 15 residues. CDR3 DNA sequence: TGTGCCAGCAGCCAATCTAGCGGGGGGGCCGATGAGCAGTTCTTC. Its translation: CASSQSSGGADEQFF.

The gene calls are TRBV20-1 and TRBJ1-6; 11 nucleotides line up with TRBD1. This CDR3 comprises 14 residues. Germline CDR1 and CDR2: DFQATT and SNEGSKA (reference sequence). The V and J ends lost 6 bases and 10 bases, in that order; junction bases with no gene match: 8. Here the CDR3 reads CSARTGTGGSPLHF. CDR3 DNA sequence: TGCAGTGCCAGAACCGGGACAGGGGGATCACCCCTCCACTTT.

The V gene is TRBV2, the J gene TRBJ2-4; the D gene is possibly TRBD2 (5 bases). Trimming left V 1 base short and J 0 bases short, with 13 bases between. This CDR3 comprises 17 residues. Germline CDR1 is SNHLY and CDR2 is FYNNEI. CDR3 nucleotides: TGTGCCAGCAGTGAAGGGTCGGGGAGTGGAGCCAAAAACATTCAGTACTTC. Translating gives CASSEGSGSGAKNIQYF.

This clonotype appeared a few times. The rearrangement links TRBV28 to TRBJ1-1, with D uncertain. This CDR3 spans 14 amino acids. V was shortened by 2 bases and J by 5 bases, with 12 bases between the two germline ends. Germline CDR1 and CDR2: MDHEN and SYDVKM. The CDR3 coding sequence is TGTGCCAGCAGTTTAGAGGCGGGGAGGACTGAAGCTTTCTTT. Translation: CASSLEAGRTEAFF.

The chain employs TRBV28 and TRBJ2-3; TRBD2 agrees at 8 bases. The CDR3 is 16 amino acids. Germline V gene lookup returns CDR1 MDHEN and CDR2 SYDVKM. J was trimmed by 4 bases and V by 6 bases; bases with no gene match: 12. The CDR3 bases are TGTGCCAGCAGCCCAAGTCGAGCGGGGGCATCAGATACGCAGTATTTT. It specifies CASSPSRAGASDTQYF.

This clonotype has only a few counts. V gene TRBV5-5 combines with J gene TRBJ2-3, with D tentatively TRBD2 (6 bases). Trimming pared 4 bases from V and 0 bases from J, leaving 15 bases between. CDR3 length: 16 amino acids. Germline loops: CDR1 SGHKS, CDR2 YYEKEE (reference sequence). CDR3 bases: TGTGCCAGCAGCGACGCCACGGGACTGAGCACAGATACGCAGTATTTT. The encoded protein is CASSDATGLSTDTQYF.

Details on this clonotype: This sequence may be a read error, since a much larger clone differs from it by one base. The CDR3 end shows no conserved phenylalanine or tryptophan, and so a read error is likely. V is TRBV20-1 and J is TRBJ2-4; 8 nucleotides agree with TRBD2. Matching the DNA end better, TRBJ2-7 makes the J call doubtful. The CDR3 contains 17 residues. The germline V gene has CDR1 DFQATT and CDR2 SNEGSKA (reference sequence). The CDR3 DNA reads as TGCAGTGCTGGAGGGGGTAGCGGGGACAACCCCTCCTACGAGCAGTACTGC. Translation: CSAGGGSGDNPSYEQYC.

This clonotype was seen only a few times. The chain is built from TRBV7-9 and TRBJ2-5; 8 bases are shared with TRBD1. The CDR3 consists of 15 residues. CDR1 and CDR2 (germline): SEHNR, FQNEAQ (reference sequence). V shed 4 bases, J shed 2 bases, and the junction held 6 bases outside the gene matches. The CDR3 coding sequence is TGTGCCAGCAGCTCGACCCGACAGGGGCAAGAGACCCAGTACTTC. Translating it yields CASSSTRQGQETQYF.

In its sample, this clonotype was seen many times. The chain is built from TRBV7-9 and TRBJ1-6; D may be TRBD1 (5 bases). The CDR3 runs to 13 residues. The V end lost 7 bases, the J end lost 7 bases, and 11 bases lay between the germline ends. Germline-derived CDR1 and CDR2 are SEHNR and FQNEAQ (reference sequence). The DNA of the CDR3 is TGTGCCAGCAACATACGGGGGAATTCACCCCTCCACTTT. It yields the protein CASNIRGNSPLHF. Using reference TRBV7-9 and TRBJ1-6 for the parts outside the CDR3, the full variable domain is DTGVSQNPRHKITKRGQNVTFRCDPISEHNRLYWYRQTLGQGPEFLTYFQNEAQLEKSRLLSDRFSAERPKGSFSTLEIQRTEQGDSAMYLCASNIRGNSPLHFGNGTRLTVT.

This clonotype was found many times. The rearrangement joins TRBV5-5 to TRBJ1-5; D is undetermined. This CDR3 is built from 15 residues. Germline CDR1 is SGHKS and CDR2 is YYEKEE (reference sequence). Trimming removed 4 bases from V and 4 bases from J, with 15 bases in between. The chain's CDR3 is CASSPTWSVNQPQHF. CDR3 coding DNA: TGTGCCAGCAGCCCGACTTGGTCCGTTAATCAGCCCCAGCATTTT.